A selection of T cell receptor beta chains follows, all from one sample in a study of cytomegalovirus exposure and HLA in healthy donors. The repertoire was sequenced with immunoSEQ multiplex PCR; TCRdb's copy has only in-frame clones and lacks some. The sample has 45,000 to 60,000 clones. Sequenced: PBMCs. These receptors were collected from a female donor in good health and CMV-seronegative. Each CDR3 is given with its conserved first and last residue. A D gene is named only where the DNA matches it firmly.

v_gene	j_gene	d_gene	CDR3nt	CDR3aa
TRBV18	TRBJ2-1	.	TGTGCCAGCTCACCCCACGGCAATGAGCAGTTCTTC	CASSPHGNEQFF
TRBV30	TRBJ1-1	.	TGTGCCTGGAGTAGGCAGGGGCGCTCCAGGACTGAAGCTTTCTTT	CAWSRQGRSRTEAFF
TRBV4-3	TRBJ1-2	TRBD1	TGCGCCAGCAGCCAAGGTTGGAGGGGGCAAGACTATGGCTACACCTTC	CASSQGWRGQDYGYTF
TRBV6-1	TRBJ1-1	TRBD1	TGTGCCAGCAGGTCAGGGGGGCAGATGAACACTGAAGCTTTCTTT	CASRSGGQMNTEAFF
TRBV18	TRBJ2-3	.	TGTGCCAGCTCACCAGGGCGCACAGATACGCAGTATTTT	CASSPGRTDTQYF
TRBV30	TRBJ1-3	.	TGTGCCTGGAGCCCCCCGTCCGGAAACACCATATATTTT	CAWSPPSGNTIYF
TRBV30	TRBJ1-2	.	TGTGCCTGGAGTGTCTTGCAGGGAAATGGCTACACCTTC	CAWSVLQGNGYTF
TRBV6-5	TRBJ2-5	TRBD1	TGTGCCAGCAGGGAAAGGGGGCTAGAGACCCAGTACTTC	CASRERGLETQYF
TRBV6-1	TRBJ1-1	.	TGTGCCAGCAGTCGACAGGCTGACACTGAAGCTTTCTTT	CASSRQADTEAFF
TRBV30	TRBJ1-1	TRBD1	TGTGCCTGGAGTGCACAGAGAACAGGGGGCGCGAACACTGAAGCTTTCTTT	CAWSAQRTGGANTEAFF
TRBV11-2	TRBJ2-7	.	TGTGCCAGCAGCCCATTCTACGAGCAGTACTTC	CASSPFYEQYF
TRBV5-1	TRBJ1-2	.	TGCGCCAGCAGCCCAGAATCGAACAGACAGCCTTATGGCTACACCTTC	CASSPESNRQPYGYTF
TRBV6-5	TRBJ1-2	TRBD1	TGTGCCAGCAGTGGAAGGGGGCTTCCCTATGGCTACACCTTC	CASSGRGLPYGYTF
TRBV7-3	TRBJ2-3	.	TGTGCCAGCAGCTCGGTCGGACAAACCACAGATACGCAGTATTTT	CASSSVGQTTDTQYF
TRBV4-2	TRBJ2-2	TRBD2	TGTGCCAGCAGCCAAGGAAGCGGGGGCCTGGACGGGGAGCTGTTTTTT	CASSQGSGGLDGELFF
TRBV7-2	TRBJ1-2	.	TGTGCCAGCAGCTTATATCCCCTCTATGGCTACACCTTC	CASSLYPLYGYTF
TRBV18	TRBJ1-1	.	TGTGCCAGCTCACCAGGGGGGGCGAACACTGAAGCTTTCTTT	CASSPGGANTEAFF
TRBV5-1	TRBJ1-1	TRBD1	TGCGCCAGCAGCCAAGGACAGGGATGGACTGAAGCTTTCTTT	CASSQGQGWTEAFF
TRBV9	TRBJ1-5	.	TGTGCCAGCAGCGTACGGGGGGCTACTCAGCCCCAGCATTTT	CASSVRGATQPQHF
TRBV5-1	TRBJ1-3	.	TGCGCCAGCAGCTTGGGAGGGAACTCTGGAAACACCATATATTTT	CASSLGGNSGNTIYF
TRBV30	TRBJ2-3	.	TGTGCCTGGAGTCCCGGGGTATTCGGGAGTACAGATACGCAGTATTTT	CAWSPGVFGSTDTQYF
TRBV19	TRBJ2-1	TRBD2	TGTGCCAGTAGTGTCCCGGGAACTAGCGGGAGAGTGAATGAGCAGTTCTTC	CASSVPGTSGRVNEQFF
TRBV15	TRBJ1-1	.	TGTGCCACCAGCAGAGCGCAGGGGATGAACACTGAAGCTTTCTTT	CATSRAQGMNTEAFF
TRBV4-3	TRBJ1-5	.	TGCGCCAGCAGCCAAGATATCAGTGGCAATCAGCCCCAGCATTTT	CASSQDISGNQPQHF
TRBV6-1	TRBJ2-7	.	TGTGCCAGCTCCAATAAGGCCACTAACGAGCAGTACTTC	CASSNKATNEQYF
TRBV4-1	TRBJ2-7	TRBD2	TGCGCCAGCAGCCAAGTATCCAGCGGGACCTACGAGCAGTACTTC	CASSQVSSGTYEQYF
TRBV5-4	TRBJ1-2	.	TGTGCCAGCAGCTCGAACTTGGGGGGATGGGGCTACACCTTC	CASSSNLGGWGYTF
TRBV30	TRBJ2-7	TRBD1	TGTGCCTGGAGTTCCGCAGGGGGGACAGGGAGCCGATACGAGCAGTACTTC	CAWSSAGGTGSRYEQYF
TRBV15	TRBJ2-7	TRBD2	TGTGCCACCAGTCCTAGCGGGCTTTTGGGGGAGCAGTACTTC	CATSPSGLLGEQYF
TRBV28	TRBJ1-5	.	TGTGCCAGCAGTCCGACAGGCCCCGAGCCCCAGCATTTT	CASSPTGPEPQHF
TRBV25-1	TRBJ1-6	TRBD1	TGTGCCAGCAGTGAGGGAAGACAGGGAAGCTCCTATAATTCACCCCTCCACTTT	CASSEGRQGSSYNSPLHF
TRBV6-5	TRBJ1-1	.	TGTGCCAGCAGTTTTCACAGGGTGGGGACTGAAGCTTTCTTT	CASSFHRVGTEAFF
TRBV29-1	TRBJ1-2	.	TGCAGGGGTGAGGGGGATTGCTATGGCTACACCTTC	CRGEGDCYGYTF
TRBV7-6	TRBJ2-3	TRBD2	TGTGCCAGCAGCTTACGGGGCGGGAGGGCTCCCAGTGATACGCAGTATTTT	CASSLRGGRAPSDTQYF
TRBV5-6	TRBJ1-2	.	TGTGCCAGCAGCTTAAACAGGGTAAAGGGCTACACCTTC	CASSLNRVKGYTF
TRBV4-2	TRBJ2-6	.	TGTGCCAGCAGCCAAGATATATCTGGGGCCAACGTCCTGACTTTC	CASSQDISGANVLTF
TRBV6-5	TRBJ2-7	.	TGTGCCAGCAGTTACTCGGGGCAGGGGTCCTACGAGCAGTACTTC	CASSYSGQGSYEQYF
TRBV5-1	TRBJ1-2	TRBD1	TGCGCCAGCAGCTTGGGCAGCAGGGACAGGGATGGCTACACCTTC	CASSLGSRDRDGYTF
TRBV6-5	TRBJ2-1	.	TGTGCCAGCAGTTACTCGACCGGGAGCCATGAGCAGTTCTTC	CASSYSTGSHEQFF
TRBV2	TRBJ2-7	.	TGTGCCAGCAGTGGAAGGACTGCATCCTACGAGCAGTACTTC	CASSGRTASYEQYF
TRBV5-1	TRBJ1-2	.	TGCGCCAGCAGCTTGGTCCTCCCCGAGGGAGGCTACACCTTC	CASSLVLPEGGYTF
TRBV18	TRBJ1-5	.	TGTGCCAGCTCACCCGGACAGCTTCGGCAGCCCCAGCATTTT	CASSPGQLRQPQHF
TRBV6-5	TRBJ1-5	.	TGTGCCAGCAGTTCAGGGAACCAGCCCCAGCATTTT	CASSSGNQPQHF
TRBV29-1	TRBJ2-5	TRBD2	TGCAGCGGTTCAATAGCGGGGGGTCAAGAGACCCAGTACTTC	CSGSIAGGQETQYF
TRBV30	TRBJ2-6	.	TGTGCCTGGAGCCCTGGGTCGGGAGGGGCCAACGTCCTGACTTTC	CAWSPGSGGANVLTF
TRBV5-1	TRBJ2-5	TRBD1	TGCGCCAGCAGCCCACTCAGGGGGCGGGAGACCCAGTACTTC	CASSPLRGRETQYF
TRBV2	TRBJ2-7	TRBD2	TGTGCCAGCAGTGGCGCAAGGCCGGGGGGCTACGAGCAGTACTTC	CASSGARPGGYEQYF
TRBV9	TRBJ2-2	.	TGTGCCAGCAGTAGGTCGGCTAGCGCGGACACCGGGGAGCTGTTTTTT	CASSRSASADTGELFF
TRBV27	TRBJ1-2	TRBD1	TGTGCCAGCAGTTTATCCAGGGGGCAATATGGCTACACCTTC	CASSLSRGQYGYTF
TRBV7-9	TRBJ1-1	.	TGTGCCAGCAGCTTAGATCAGGACACTGAAGCTTTCTTT	CASSLDQDTEAFF